A selection of T cell receptor beta chains follows, all from one sample in a study of T cells in Graves' hyperthyroidism and ophthalmopathy. Each CDR3 protein gets one entry after TCRdb re-called the multiplex PCR reads with MiXCR. In the table there are more than 300,000 distinct CDR3 sequences, about a sixth of which are singletons. Sequenced input: blood. The receptors here all came from a woman younger than 45 with Graves' hyperthyroidism that later progressed to Graves' ophthalmopathy. CDR3s leave out the opening cysteine and the closing phenylalanine or tryptophan. A D gene is named only where the DNA matches it firmly.

j_gene,v_gene,d_gene,CDR3aa
TRBJ1-1,TRBV19,.,ASSPRLGEDAEAF
TRBJ1-2,TRBV2,.,ASTEEGFHGYT
TRBJ2-1,TRBV11-2,TRBD2,ASSLDRLAGISYNEQF
TRBJ2-7,TRBV19,.,ASLGTGRRLGTYEQY
TRBJ1-6,TRBV20-1,.,SARVGTVSPLH
TRBJ1-4,TRBV20-1,TRBD1,SATSEGGSGEKLF
TRBJ1-1,TRBV19,TRBD1,ASSSRQGLPNTEAF
TRBJ2-3,TRBV4-1,TRBD2,ASSTRLAGADTQY
TRBJ1-2,TRBV28,TRBD1,ASSFGQAAKDYT
TRBJ2-1,TRBV27,TRBD2,ASSNNGVAGINEQF
TRBJ2-1,TRBV6-2/TRBV6-3,.,ASSYPAGRPYNEQF
TRBJ1-1,TRBV5-1,.,ASSLTSRTEAF
TRBJ2-1,TRBV28,TRBD2,ASSLWDLAGGPGNEQF
TRBJ2-5,TRBV7-2,.,ASSLVWVSLKETQY
TRBJ2-5,TRBV12-3/TRBV12-4,TRBD1,ASSSRTGGKETQY
TRBJ2-5,TRBV6-2/TRBV6-3,TRBD1,ASRSGRGKETQY
TRBJ1-1,TRBV29-1,.,SVAYIGEAF
TRBJ1-1,TRBV6-1,TRBD1,ASRVGQGNTEAF
TRBJ2-5,TRBV10-3,TRBD2,AISPGLAGLLWETQY
TRBJ1-1,TRBV6-1,TRBD1,ASGWGMGQGARGTEAF
TRBJ2-6,TRBV19,TRBD1,ASSTTGAGANVLT
TRBJ2-7,TRBV10-3,TRBD2,AISEGLAASYEQY
TRBJ1-3,TRBV10-2,.,ASSEGNLGNTIY
TRBJ2-1,TRBV20-1,TRBD2,SAPLAGGPLGEQF
TRBJ2-7,TRBV15,.,ATSRDPDRQYEQY